Following are 15 T cell receptor beta chains from one sample sequenced in a study of early stage breast cancer tumors. Only in-frame clones appear in the TCRdb table, and some are missing; sequencing was by immunoSEQ multiplex PCR. The table records around 30,000 clones, approximately 75% of them present only once. Sequencing was done on a sample of blood. The receptors shown here come from a person in their fifties or sixties with breast cancer.

The chain employs TRBV15 and TRBJ1-4, with unresolved D. The CDR3 sequence is 15 residues long. In germline, CDR1 is LNHNV, CDR2 YYDKDF (reference sequence). V lost 1 base, J lost 8 bases, and 14 bases lay in between. This CDR3 reads CATSRVFGYLEKLFF. The CDR3 DNA sequence: TGTGCCACCAGCAGAGTATTCGGGTATTTAGAAAAACTGTTTTTT.

The rearrangement links TRBV7-3 to TRBJ2-1, with TRBD1 matching 8 bases. Germline V gene sequence: CDR1 SGHTA, CDR2 FQGTGA. J gave up 9 bases and V 2 bases, and 15 bases lay outside the gene matches. This CDR3 is 17 amino acids long. The CDR3 reads CASSLLGGQGPGGEQFF. The DNA for the CDR3 is TGTGCCAGCAGCTTATTGGGCGGACAGGGACCCGGGGGTGAGCAGTTCTTC.

This sequence joins TRBV10-3 and TRBJ2-1; TRBD2 matches 10 bases. Germline assignment: CDR1 ENHRY and CDR2 SYGVKD. V lost 3 bases to trimming and J lost 8 bases; unmatched junction nucleotides: 10. This CDR3 is 16 amino acids long. DNA for the CDR3: TGTGCCATCAGTGATGGGGCTAGCGGGAGAGAACATGAGCAGTTCTTC. Protein sequence: CAISDGASGREHEQFF.

This chain joins TRBV7-8 and TRBJ2-1, with D unclear. Germline loops: CDR1 SGHVS, CDR2 FQNEAQ. V lost 3 bases to trimming and J lost 9 bases, with 9 bases between them. CDR3 length equals 12 residues. For the CDR3, the DNA is TGTGCCAGCAGCTTGGGTCCCGGTGAGCAGTTCTTC. The encoded protein is CASSLGPGEQFF.

This chain joins TRBV10-2 and TRBJ2-2; 8 bases match TRBD2. This CDR3 is 15 amino acids long. The germline V gene has CDR1 WSHSY and CDR2 SAAADI. Losses at the gene ends were 7 bases for V and 7 bases for J; bases not matched to a gene: 11. CDR3 sequence (DNA): TGCGCCAGCAAGCCGGGGAGCGGGAGTATCGGGGAGCTGTTTTTT. This gives the protein CASKPGSGSIGELFF.

The V call is TRBV6-6, the J call TRBJ2-5; TRBD2 agrees at 10 bases. The V and J ends lost 5 bases and 1 base, in that order; junction bases with no gene match: 4. CDR3 length: 15 amino acids. Germline V gene lookup returns CDR1 MNHNY and CDR2 SVGAGI (reference sequence). DNA for the CDR3: TGTGCCAGCAGTACCGGACTAGCGGTCCAAGAGACCCAGTACTTC. It translates to CASSTGLAVQETQYF.

The gene calls are TRBV19 and TRBJ2-2; perhaps TRBD2 as D (5 bases). Germline lookup yields CDR1 LNHDA and CDR2 SQIVND (reference sequence). Deletions cut 3 bases from V and 1 base from J, with 9 bases between. This CDR3 is built from 15 residues. The CDR3 sequence: CASSMASRNTGELFF. The CDR3 region has the DNA TGTGCCAGTAGTATGGCTAGCCGGAACACCGGGGAGCTGTTTTTT. The full variable domain, completed using reference TRBV19 and TRBJ2-2, is DGGITQSPKYLFRKEGQNVTLSCEQNLNHDAMYWYRQDPGQGLRLIYYSQIVNDFQKGDIAEGYSVSREKKESFPLTVTSAQKNPTAFYLCASSMASRNTGELFFGEGSRLTVL.

This clone came up once. This sequence joins TRBV27 and TRBJ2-2; D is ambiguous. This CDR3 spans 13 amino acids. V lost 5 bases and J lost 4, with 8 bases in between. Germline V gene lookup returns CDR1 MNHEY and CDR2 SMNVEV (reference sequence). For the CDR3, the DNA is TGTGCCAGCAGTCCCGGGCCCACCGGGGAGCTGTTTTTT. Translation: CASSPGPTGELFF.

This clone was seen only once. The genes are TRBV7-9 and TRBJ1-1; 7 bases are shared with TRBD1. Germline-derived CDR1 and CDR2 are SEHNR and FQNEAQ (reference sequence). The CDR3 is 16 amino acids. V lost 6 bases to trimming and J lost 0 bases; unmatched junction nucleotides: 10. The CDR3 here is CASRPTGFGMNTEAFF. CDR3 DNA: TGTGCCAGCAGGCCGACAGGGTTTGGGATGAACACTGAAGCTTTCTTT.

The chain uses TRBV9 and TRBJ1-1; 8 bases fit TRBD1. With V trimmed by 3 bases and J by 7 bases, 5 bases remained unmatched. The CDR3 has 13 residues. Germline V gene lookup returns CDR1 SGDLS and CDR2 YYNGEE. CDR3 coding DNA: TGTGCCAGCAGCGCCGCCGGGACAGGTGAAGCTTTCTTT. It codes for CASSAAGTGEAFF.

The chain recombines TRBV11-1 with TRBJ2-3; TRBD1 aligns across 7 bases. The CDR3 extends over 15 amino acids. The germline V gene has CDR1 SGHAT and CDR2 FQDESV (reference sequence). V was clipped by 4 bases and J by 1 base; unmatched bases: 5. The CDR3 loop is CASSSQGTGTDTQYF. In DNA form, the CDR3 reads TGTGCCAGCAGCTCCCAAGGGACAGGCACAGATACGCAGTATTTT. Using reference TRBV11-1 and TRBJ2-3 for the parts outside the CDR3, the full variable domain is EAEVAQSPRYKITEKSQAVAFWCDPISGHATLYWYRQILGQGPELLVQFQDESVVDDSQLPKDRFSAERLKGVDSTLKIQPAELGDSAMYLCASSSQGTGTDTQYFGPGTRLTVL.

The rearrangement uses TRBV30 and TRBJ2-1; no reliable D call. Germline lookup yields CDR1 GTSNPN and CDR2 SVGIG (reference sequence). This CDR3 comprises 14 residues. Between the trimmed V and J ends, which lost 0 bases and 0 bases, there was a span of 6 bases. This chain's CDR3 is CAWSVTFSYNEQFF. Here the CDR3 DNA reads TGTGCCTGGAGTGTCACGTTCTCCTACAATGAGCAGTTCTTC.

This chain links TRBV21-1 with TRBJ2-5; the table's TRBD2 call for D was not verified on the DNA. TRBV21-1 is reported as a pseudogene. This CDR3 spans 14 amino acids. CDR3 region: CASSPRLAEETQYF. CDR3 sequence (DNA): TGTGCCAGCAGCCCTCGACTAGCGGAAGAGACCCAGTACTTC.

The genes are TRBV6-1 and TRBJ2-5; D is perhaps TRBD1 or TRBD2 (5 bases each). V was shortened by 9 bases and J by 6 bases, with 14 bases between the two germline ends. The germline CDR1 and CDR2 sequences are MNHNS and SASEGT. CDR3 length equals 12 residues. The CDR3 bases are TGTGCCAGTACCAGTTTGGGACAGACCCAGTACTTC. Its protein is CASTSLGQTQYF.

This chain joins TRBV6-5 and TRBJ1-3; D possibly corresponds to TRBD1 (5 bases). With 3 bases removed from V and 0 bases from J, the gap between germline ends came to 9 bases. Germline CDR1 reads MNHEY; CDR2 reads SVGAGI. The CDR3 runs to 15 residues. CDR3 coding DNA: TGTGCCAGCAGTTATGGGGGAATCTCTGGAAACACCATATATTTT. This encodes CASSYGGISGNTIYF.